This T cell receptor beta chain originates from a study of cytomegalovirus exposure and HLA in healthy donors (dated by TCRdb to between 2016 and 2019). For context, the study as a whole: In an earlier analysis of under 750 of the donors, 276 Gb of sequence data and 117 million unique TCR beta sequences from about 180 million T cells were reported. Genome-wide SNP genotypes for about 65% of the 666 donors were used in a later genetic analysis, which treated that subset as a discovery cohort. In addition to the first cohort of approximately 670 subjects, a separate validation cohort of approximately 130 different subjects was used. Every discovery cohort repertoire had been produced on one sequencing platform. The genetic ancestry cluster associated with self-reported Caucasian donors included 81% of the roughly 380 genotyped donors. The number of typed donors differed by locus: about 629-630 for A, B, C, DRB1 and DQB1; about 520 for DQA1; fewer than 610 for DPA1; and roughly 490 for DPB1. An earlier analysis of around 580 of the donors used high-throughput TCR beta sequencing to judge whether each TCR beta V gene segment behaved as functional or pseudogenic. The study aimed to test whether cataloging public T cell receptors could reveal signatures of past pathogen exposure. Donor age, sex, ethnicity and CMV serostatus were collected together with the repertoire data. In the later analysis, no new phenotypic data were used to find candidate immune exposures; instead, reliance was placed on TCR beta sequences and their occurrence across donors. An early release covering approximately 600 HLA-typed donors comprised approximately 300 gigabases of sequencing data and roughly 86 million unique TCR sequences. To predict cytomegalovirus infection status, the study brought together high-throughput TCR immunosequencing, statistical association of individual TCRs with disease status, and machine learning. The T cell repertoires of several hundred subjects were profiled by immunosequencing and related to cytomegalovirus serostatus. HLA typing included class I and class II loci at four-digit resolution. A later analysis re-analyzed previously published TCR beta repertoires from 500 to 700 donors and added high-resolution HLA genotyping to study TCR occurrence patterns. Because of strong linkage in the cohort, four or five DR-DQ haplotypes were treated as single units for association and clustering. Among almost 400 genotyped donors of the cohort, an average of around 240,000 unique TCR beta nucleotide sequences were sequenced per donor, around 20% of them non-productive.

The table lists this clone with a few counts. Its antigen specificity is not known. No per-base quality is available; no much larger clone lies one base away. The cohort consisted of 650 to 850 healthy bone marrow donors. At the time of sampling, all cohort members were nominally healthy, though unrecorded immune exposures were likely present. The donor tested CMV seropositive, placing the donor among the 290 or so seropositive members of the cohort. A peripheral blood sample was collected from each donor, and TCR beta sequencing was performed on peripheral blood mononuclear cells. Genomic DNA extraction from the blood cell samples was performed with the Qiagen DNeasy Blood Extraction Kit. Summary of the overall study and its limitations: A group of highly shared sequence variants was considered likely to be a technical artifact of the sequencing pipeline. The presence/absence analyses assumed that sequencing depth was roughly uniform across donors, and that assumption may not be true. The classifier was reported to diagnose cytomegalovirus status with high specificity and sensitivity in both the original and validation cohorts. The only immune exposure information available for the cohort was CMV serostatus. Across donors, most TCR sequences were observed very rarely, whereas some public TCRs were present in many individuals. Compared with equally common non-associated chains, HLA-associated TCR beta chains in a later analysis were more clonally expanded and had lower generation probabilities. A further reported finding was that TCR beta sequences accurately predicted the HLA-A and HLA-B alleles for most subjects in the first cohort. In a later analysis, 15,000 to 20,000 TCR beta sequences were associated with specific HLA alleles at a false discovery rate of 0.05. In vitro tests confirmed that three of the cytomegalovirus-associated TCR beta chains recognize cytomegalovirus antigens. Only TCR beta chains were sequenced in this cohort, and the absence of alpha or paired-chain data limited detectable features. In a later genetic analysis, a missense DCLRE1C variant was associated with V-gene and J-gene trimming of TCR beta chains, and the association was replicated in an independent cohort. The study gave a list of over 150 TCR beta chains associated with cytomegalovirus. In a later genetic analysis, fewer N-insertions in productive TCRs were reported among donors in an Asian-associated ancestry cluster than the approximately 670-donor mean. It was suggested by the authors that the approach could potentially be generalized to other disease states and immunological phenotypes. In a later analysis, the rate of TCR association differed among HLA loci, with DRB1 alleles having the most associated TCRs and HLA-C alleles having the fewest. Linkage disequilibrium might explain the correlated functional status among segregating V segments, but an unknown experimental factor could not be ruled out. An earlier analysis of 587 of the donors showed that most TCR beta V segments appeared in productive rearrangements either about 87% or about 30% of the time, which broadly matched IMGT annotations. HLA typing was unavailable for some donors at each locus, so association tests used only the typed subset. The earlier analysis of 587 of the donors excluded roughly 17 rarely observed V segments, including chromosome 9 orphons, because counts were too low. When HLA alleles, especially DR and DQ, strongly co-occurred, TCR associations were difficult to assign to individual alleles. A later analysis reported that several top co-occurrence clusters appeared linked to parvovirus B19, influenza, CMV and Epstein-Barr virus. Most CMV-associated TCR beta chains appeared to be HLA-restricted in a later analysis, and the HLA associations seemed to be driven largely by CMV exposure. Because the 87-base-pair reads could not distinguish some IMGT-functional V segments, including TRBV6-2 and TRBV6-3, those segments were excluded.

Receptors were amplified or captured by the immunoSEQ multiplex PCR assay. For the multiplex PCR, a mixture combining 60 forward primers for TCR Vbeta segments and 13 reverse primers for TCR Jbeta segments was used. The CDR3 region of rearranged TCR beta genes was amplified from genomic DNA with a multiplex PCR assay. Amplified TCR beta libraries were sequenced as 87-base-pair reads on the Illumina HiSeq System. The study's processing was this. In a later analysis, around 80 million unique TCR beta chains were counted across the approximately 640 repertoires, and roughly 11 million of these chains were shared by at least two donors. A nearest-neighbor algorithm error-corrected the raw reads and collapsed the reads into unique sequences, merging closely related sequences to remove PCR and sequencing errors. Alignment of CDR3 sequences to IMGT reference sequences was used to assign V, D and J gene segments. For a sequence to be retained, at least a six-nucleotide match to both a V gene segment and a J gene segment was required. Rearrangements were called productive when the CDR3 lacked stop codons and stayed in frame with V and J; all others were non-productive. Following IMGT convention, CDR3 was defined as the stretch from the second conserved V-encoded cysteine to the conserved J-encoded phenylalanine. In an earlier analysis of approximately 590 of the donors, sequences lacking an unambiguous match to a single V gene segment were excluded. In an earlier analysis of around 600 of the donors, V segments were called functional above 56.7% productive rearrangements and were called segregating when the between-donor standard deviation exceeded 5%. A statistical classification framework was built to diagnose cytomegalovirus status from the catalog of TCR beta chain sequences. V and J gene assignment, in a later analysis, came from comparing TCR nucleotide sequences with IMGT/GENE-DB human TR gene sequences. A later analysis assigned CDR3 sequences and most-parsimonious VDJ recombination scenarios with the TCRdist pipeline. In a later analysis, every TCR beta chain was defined by the combination of its CDR3 amino acid sequence and its V-gene family, and reads without a unique V-gene family were dropped. To address suspected cross-contamination and a sequencing artifact, a later analysis removed 592 highly shared, low-generation-probability nucleotide sequences. In a later analysis, a clonal expansion index for each public chain was calculated from normalized within-repertoire ranks of inferred template counts. Generation probabilities in a later analysis came from a VDJ recombination model fitted to out-of-frame rearrangements, and those results were checked against IGoR. In a later analysis, hypergeometric tests were used to score TCR-TCR, TCR-HLA and TCR-CMV co-occurrence, with a repertoire-size bias correction applied to TCR pairs. To estimate false discovery rates, a later analysis permuted the HLA or CMV assignments 20 times. In a later analysis, co-occurring TCRs were grouped using DBSCAN, with TCRdist sequence similarity added in when clustering inside HLA-allele-positive subsets. Co-occurrence clustering excluded repertoires with fewer than 30,000 or more than 120,000 public chains, plus five with anomalous nucleotide sharing. TCRdb provides this immuneACCESS table in a form limited to in-frame rearrangements. Some clones are lacking; in checked studies, under half of them reflect an unresolved V gene, and why the rest are absent is not known. V and J calls and clone size are those listed in that table; D and trimming were worked out from the DNA. This sample is represented by under 130,000 clones; around 62% of them were singletons. The leading ten clones occupy over 3.5% of the sample.

V has 7 bases trimmed and J has 6 bases trimmed; junction bases matching no gene number 2. From the cysteine through the phenylalanine, the CDR3 covers 12 amino acids. Of the read, only the CDR3 DNA is kept; its 36 bases are in frame from base 1. The germline V gene gives CDR1 as SNHLY and CDR2 as FYNNEI. The rearranged chain carries TRBV2 and TRBJ1-5; the central 8 bases match TRBD1. Sequenced material: PBMCs. The receptor comes from a young man in good health and CMV-seropositive. Here is the DNA: TGTGCCAGCATGGACAGGGTTCAGCCCCAGCATTTT. It translates as CASMDRVQPQHF.